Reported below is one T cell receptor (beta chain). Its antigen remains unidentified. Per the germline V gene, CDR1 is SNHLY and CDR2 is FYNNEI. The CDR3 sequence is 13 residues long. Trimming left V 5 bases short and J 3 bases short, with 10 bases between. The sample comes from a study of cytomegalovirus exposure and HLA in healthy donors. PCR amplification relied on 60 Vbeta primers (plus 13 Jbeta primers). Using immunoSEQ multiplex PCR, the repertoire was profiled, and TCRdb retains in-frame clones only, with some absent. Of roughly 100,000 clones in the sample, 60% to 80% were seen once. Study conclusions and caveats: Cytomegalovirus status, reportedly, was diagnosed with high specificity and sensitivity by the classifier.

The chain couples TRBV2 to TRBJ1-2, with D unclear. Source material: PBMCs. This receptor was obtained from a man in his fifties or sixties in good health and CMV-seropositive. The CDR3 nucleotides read TGTGCCAGCAGTATTAACAGCTACTATGGCTACACCTTC. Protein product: CASSINSYYGYTF.